The entry below describes one TCR beta chain. Germline V gene lookup returns CDR1 SGHTA and CDR2 FQGNSA. The V segment lost 6 bases and the J segment 5 bases; nucleotides outside the gene matches: 6. The CDR3 totals 15 residues. This record comes from a study of CD8+CD57+ T cells in acquired aplastic anemia. Using genomic DNA as the template, TCR beta VDJ and CDR3 profiling was carried out. TCRdb fed the reads into MiXCR, producing one record per CDR3 protein. This sample has under 200,000 distinct CDR3 sequences, with roughly 63% found just once. Material for sequencing was sorted CD4+, CD8+, or CD8+CD57+ T cells (not recorded which) from PBMCs. This receptor was obtained from a human donor in good health. The J gene is TRBJ2-5, the V gene TRBV7-2, with 13 bases matching TRBD2. The CDR3 coding sequence is TGTGCCAGCAGTGGGACTAGCGGGAACGGGGAGACCCAGTACTTC. Amino acids: CASSGTSGNGETQYF.